These 8 T cell receptor beta chains originate from one sample sequenced in a study of shared clonotypes between healthy human individuals (dated by TCRdb to 2019 to 2021). Libraries were prepared through the immunoSEQ multiplex PCR assay. Held by TCRdb, this immuneACCESS table contains in-frame sequences only and omits some clones. Under half of the omission traces to an unresolved V gene where checked; the cause of the rest is unknown. This sample gives around 1.1 million clones in total; 75% to 80% of them show up just once. The top ten clones comprise around 0.6% of the sample. Sequenced material: memory CD4+ T cells from PBMCs. The meaning of the sample's cell subset or site label: CD45RA-negative fraction. The origin of the receptors is a man younger than 35 in good health. Some clones in this sample may be carry-over from other donors' samples.

This chain uses TRBV6-6 with TRBJ2-1; 9 bases line up with TRBD2. Trimming cost V 6 bases and J 3 bases; bases outside gene matches: 6. CDR1 is MNHNY, CDR2 SVGAGI, per germline (reference sequence). The CDR3 covers 15 residues. CDR3 nucleotide sequence: TGTGCCAGCAGCTTGGTGACTAGCGGCTACAATGAGCAGTTCTTC. Translation: CASSLVTSGYNEQFF.

The rearrangement uses TRBV11-2 and TRBJ2-6; D call uncertain. Germline-derived CDR1 and CDR2 are SGHAT and FQNNGV. Trimming removed 4 bases from V and 13 bases from J, with 8 bases in between. The CDR3 is made up of 11 amino acids. The CDR3 here is CASSWPGVLTF. The DNA of the CDR3 is TGTGCCAGCAGCTGGCCTGGGGTCCTGACTTTC.

This chain connects TRBV7-3 to TRBJ2-1; the D gene is possibly TRBD1 (5 bases). Germline V CDR1 and CDR2: SGHTA, FQGTGA. Trimming removed 2 bases at V and 8 bases at J, with 13 bases between. The CDR3 totals 14 residues. CDR3 sequence reads: CASSLGAGYYEQFF. As DNA, the CDR3 is TGTGCCAGCAGCTTAGGTGCAGGGTATTATGAGCAGTTCTTC.

This chain connects TRBV29-1 to TRBJ1-1, with 11 bases fitting TRBD1. Germline V CDR1 and CDR2: SQVTM, ANQGSEA. With 5 bases clipped from V and 4 bases from J, the junction kept 3 bases outside the gene matches. The CDR3 extends over 13 amino acids. The CDR3 region has the DNA TGCAGCGTTTGGGACAGGGGGGTCACTGAAGCTTTCTTT. Protein: CSVWDRGVTEAFF.

In regard to this clone: Other DNA sequences from this sample encode an identical CDR3 as well. This chain connects TRBV28 to TRBJ1-5, with D hard to call. Trimming stripped 6 bases from V and 4 bases from J, with 4 bases between. Looked up from germline, CDR1 is MDHEN and CDR2 is SYDVKM. The CDR3 loop spans 11 amino acids. CDR3 residues: CASSRNQPQHF. The CDR3 DNA is TGTGCCAGCAGCCGAAATCAGCCCCAGCATTTT.

This chain's CDR3 is CASSVQVDYGYTF. CDR3 DNA sequence: TGTGCCAGCAGTGTGCAGGTTGACTATGGCTACACCTTC. J is TRBJ1-2 and V is TRBV2; D not resolved. Germline V lookup: CDR1 SNHLY, CDR2 FYNNEI. The CDR3 consists of 13 residues. The ends were cut back, 4 bases at V and 3 bases at J, with 9 bases in the middle.

The genes are TRBV9 and TRBJ2-1, with TRBD2 matching over 8 bases. The CDR3 length is 16 residues. The V and J ends lost 0 bases and 4 bases, in that order; junction bases with no gene match: 6. Germline CDR1 reads SGDLS; CDR2 reads YYNGEE. As DNA, the CDR3 is TGTGCCAGCAGCGTAGCCGGTAGCGGGGTTTACAATGAGCAGTTCTTC. Encoded protein: CASSVAGSGVYNEQFF.

The chain carries TRBV5-6 and TRBJ1-5; tentatively, D is TRBD1 (6 bases). Trimming shortened V by 4 bases and J by 2 bases, and 13 bases separated the two germline ends. Germline V CDR1 and CDR2: SGHDT, YYEEEE. The CDR3 runs 15 residues. The CDR3 protein is CASSLRGIGNQPQHF. DNA of the CDR3: TGTGCCAGCAGCCTGAGGGGGATTGGCAATCAGCCCCAGCATTTT.